This is a list of T cell receptor beta chains from one sample in a study of cytomegalovirus exposure and HLA in healthy donors. Using immunoSEQ multiplex PCR, the repertoire was profiled, and TCRdb retains in-frame clones only, with some absent. Of some 120,000 clones in the sample, 79% were seen once. What was sequenced was PBMCs. The receptor source for this set is a man aged 25-45 years in good health and CMV-seropositive. Each CDR3 is given with its conserved first and last residue. A D gene is named only where the DNA matches it firmly. Clone size is given for some rows only: seen once, a few or many times, or a class if the clone is expanded.

j_gene: TRBJ2-1
abundance: NA
v_gene: TRBV5-8
d_gene: NA
CDR3aa: CASSLGALGTFEQFF
CDR3nt: TGTGCCAGCAGCTTGGGGGCACTCGGGACATTTGAGCAGTTCTTC

j_gene: TRBJ2-7
abundance: NA
v_gene: TRBV28
d_gene: NA
CDR3aa: CASNRYPPEQYF
CDR3nt: TGTGCCAGCAACCGATACCCTCCCGAGCAGTACTTC

j_gene: TRBJ2-7
abundance: NA
v_gene: TRBV28
d_gene: TRBD1
CDR3aa: CASSASLTGTGAYEQYF
CDR3nt: TGTGCCAGCAGTGCCTCACTCACGGGGACAGGGGCCTACGAGCAGTACTTC

j_gene: TRBJ2-7
abundance: NA
v_gene: TRBV7-9
d_gene: NA
CDR3aa: CSSSLGPPGSYEQYF
CDR3nt: TGTTCCAGCAGCTTAGGCCCGCCGGGGAGCTACGAGCAGTACTTC

j_gene: TRBJ1-2
abundance: NA
v_gene: TRBV6-1
d_gene: TRBD1
CDR3aa: CASFPEFRGRGYTF
CDR3nt: TGTGCCAGCTTCCCTGAATTCAGGGGGCGAGGCTACACCTTC

j_gene: TRBJ2-5
abundance: NA
v_gene: TRBV2
d_gene: TRBD1
CDR3aa: CASRGGPGQGFNKYF
CDR3nt: TGTGCCAGCAGGGGGGGCCCGGGACAGGGTTTTAATAAGTACTTC

j_gene: TRBJ2-7
abundance: NA
v_gene: TRBV5-1
d_gene: TRBD2
CDR3aa: CASSLVLAGSYEQYF
CDR3nt: TGCGCCAGCAGCTTGGTATTAGCGGGATCCTACGAGCAGTACTTC

j_gene: TRBJ2-5
abundance: NA
v_gene: TRBV11-3
d_gene: NA
CDR3aa: CASSLDSEGAGFWSFQYF
CDR3nt: TGTGCCAGCAGCTTAGATTCGGAGGGGGCCGGCTTTTGGTCGTTCCAGTACTTC

j_gene: TRBJ2-7
abundance: NA
v_gene: TRBV19
d_gene: NA
CDR3aa: CASNPWRRRAYEQYF
CDR3nt: TGTGCCAGTAATCCCTGGAGACGGCGGGCCTACGAGCAGTACTTC

j_gene: TRBJ2-4
abundance: NA
v_gene: TRBV6-5
d_gene: TRBD1
CDR3aa: CASSYSRKGAENIQYF
CDR3nt: TGTGCCAGCAGTTACTCGAGAAAGGGGGCCGAAAACATTCAGTACTTC

j_gene: TRBJ1-5
abundance: once
v_gene: TRBV7-2
d_gene: NA
CDR3aa: CASSLAGRPQHF
CDR3nt: TGTGCCAGCAGCTTAGCGGGGAGGCCCCAGCATTTT

j_gene: TRBJ2-2
abundance: NA
v_gene: TRBV11-2
d_gene: TRBD2
CDR3aa: CASSFGLAGGSGGELFF
CDR3nt: TGTGCCAGCAGCTTCGGACTAGCGGGGGGGTCTGGCGGGGAGCTGTTTTTT

j_gene: TRBJ2-1
abundance: NA
v_gene: TRBV4-3
d_gene: TRBD2
CDR3aa: CASSQRIVTSGGNEQFF
CDR3nt: TGCGCCAGCAGCCAAAGGATAGTGACTAGCGGGGGGAATGAGCAGTTCTTC

j_gene: TRBJ2-2
abundance: NA
v_gene: TRBV7-9
d_gene: TRBD2
CDR3aa: CASSLGLVAGELFF
CDR3nt: TGTGCCAGCAGCTTGGGACTAGTCGCCGGGGAGCTGTTTTTT

j_gene: TRBJ2-7
abundance: NA
v_gene: TRBV6-1
d_gene: NA
CDR3aa: CASSEARLLYEQYF
CDR3nt: TGTGCCAGCAGTGAAGCGCGCCTGTTATACGAGCAGTACTTC

j_gene: TRBJ1-2
abundance: NA
v_gene: TRBV6-5
d_gene: NA
CDR3aa: CASSYIGTTFNYGYTF
CDR3nt: TGTGCCAGCAGTTATATTGGGACAACTTTTAACTATGGCTACACCTTC

j_gene: TRBJ1-2
abundance: NA
v_gene: TRBV19
d_gene: TRBD1
CDR3aa: CARRGTGEPTDYGYTF
CDR3nt: TGTGCCAGAAGAGGGACAGGGGAACCTACCGACTATGGCTACACCTTC

j_gene: TRBJ2-3
abundance: NA
v_gene: TRBV5-1
d_gene: TRBD2
CDR3aa: CASSLVAGGPDTQYF
CDR3nt: TGCGCCAGCAGCTTGGTGGCGGGAGGGCCAGATACGCAGTATTTT

j_gene: TRBJ2-3
abundance: NA
v_gene: TRBV5-4
d_gene: NA
CDR3aa: CASSFNPRGTDTQYF
CDR3nt: TGTGCCAGCAGCTTCAACCCTCGAGGCACAGATACGCAGTATTTT

j_gene: TRBJ2-2
abundance: NA
v_gene: TRBV12-2
d_gene: NA
CDR3aa: CASRSTPGQGNTGELFF
CDR3nt: TGTGCAAGTCGCTCGACGCCGGGACAGGGGAACACCGGGGAGCTGTTTTTT

j_gene: TRBJ2-7
abundance: NA
v_gene: TRBV11-2
d_gene: NA
CDR3aa: CASSLFDTGEWEQYF
CDR3nt: TGTGCCAGCAGCTTGTTTGATACGGGAGAGTGGGAGCAGTACTTC

j_gene: TRBJ1-6
abundance: NA
v_gene: TRBV4-3
d_gene: TRBD1
CDR3aa: CASSQRGLGSPLHF
CDR3nt: TGCGCCAGCAGCCAAAGGGGGCTCGGTTCACCCCTCCACTTT

j_gene: TRBJ2-7
abundance: NA
v_gene: TRBV7-9
d_gene: TRBD1
CDR3aa: CASSLEAGQGSYEQYF
CDR3nt: TGTGCCAGCAGCTTAGAGGCGGGACAGGGATCCTACGAGCAGTACTTC

j_gene: TRBJ2-1
abundance: NA
v_gene: TRBV18
d_gene: NA
CDR3aa: CASSPLRLGINEQFF
CDR3nt: TGTGCCAGCTCACCACTTCGACTAGGCATCAATGAGCAGTTCTTC

j_gene: TRBJ2-7
abundance: NA
v_gene: TRBV28
d_gene: TRBD2
CDR3aa: CASSFFSSLAGTPAYEQYF
CDR3nt: TGTGCCAGCAGTTTTTTTTCGTCGCTAGCGGGCACTCCCGCCTACGAGCAGTACTTC

j_gene: TRBJ1-5
abundance: once
v_gene: TRBV2
d_gene: TRBD1
CDR3aa: CASSGTVQPQHF
CDR3nt: TGTGCCAGCAGCGGGACAGTACAGCCCCAGCATTTT

j_gene: TRBJ1-2
abundance: NA
v_gene: TRBV7-2
d_gene: TRBD1
CDR3aa: CASSLKRQGGYTF
CDR3nt: TGTGCCAGCAGCTTAAAGCGACAGGGTGGCTACACCTTC

j_gene: TRBJ1-4
abundance: once
v_gene: TRBV4-2
d_gene: NA
CDR3aa: CASSQDGGEDRKLFF
CDR3nt: TGTGCCAGCAGCCAAGATGGAGGGGAGGACCGCAAACTGTTTTTT

j_gene: TRBJ2-3
abundance: NA
v_gene: TRBV9
d_gene: TRBD2
CDR3aa: CASSGGLAGGDTQYF
CDR3nt: TGTGCCAGCAGCGGAGGACTAGCGGGGGGGGATACGCAGTATTTT

j_gene: TRBJ2-1
abundance: NA
v_gene: TRBV14
d_gene: TRBD2
CDR3aa: CASSRTSGGENEQFF
CDR3nt: TGTGCCAGCAGCCGGACTAGCGGGGGTGAAAATGAGCAGTTCTTC